This entry lists 32 T cell receptor beta chains sequenced from one sample in a study of blood T cell repertoires in COVID-19. Data came from immunoSEQ multiplex PCR; TCRdb stores just in-frame clones and leaves some out. There are roughly 320,000 clones in the sample; 65% to 90% occur only once, and about 4.1% lies in the top ten. The sequencing sample was made of PBMCs or T cells enriched from blood (not recorded which). These receptors all come from a man aged 25 to 45 who had recovered from COVID-19.

This clone was detected only a few times. The chain links TRBV3-1 (or the pseudogene TRBV3-2) to TRBJ1-2; tentatively, D is TRBD1 (5 bases). In germline, CDR1 is LGHDT, CDR2 YNNKEL (reference sequence). The CDR3 length is 14 residues. The V end lost 4 bases, the J end lost 2 bases, and 11 bases lay between the germline ends. CDR3 nucleotide sequence: TGTGCCAGCAGCCCCGGGACTGGGAACTATGGCTACACCTTC. This codes for CASSPGTGNYGYTF.

The rearrangement joins TRBV29-1 to TRBJ2-3, with D possibly being TRBD1 (6 bases). V was clipped by 6 bases and J by 1 base, with 14 bases between them. Germline-derived CDR1 and CDR2 are SQVTM and ANQGSEA. The CDR3 spans 14 residues. The CDR3 loop is CSVRKGDGTDTQYF. CDR3 DNA sequence: TGCAGCGTCCGAAAGGGGGATGGCACAGATACGCAGTATTTT.

The chain is built from TRBV29-1 and TRBJ2-3, with 10 bases that match TRBD2. V lost 8 bases and J lost 5; bases outside the gene matches: 10. CDR1 is SQVTM, CDR2 ANQGSEA, per germline. CDR3 length equals 14 residues. The CDR3 spells CSSVLAGVGDTQYF. The DNA for the CDR3 is TGCAGCTCCGTTCTAGCGGGGGTGGGAGATACGCAGTATTTT.

The chain uses TRBV11-2 and TRBJ2-7; 7 nucleotides match TRBD2. Germline loops: CDR1 SGHAT, CDR2 FQNNGV. The CDR3 sequence is 16 residues long. Trimming at V came to 2 bases and at J to 6 bases, leaving 13 bases not matched to a gene. CDR3 amino acids: CASSLQNRGAGLEQYF. The CDR3 coding sequence is TGTGCCAGCAGCTTACAGAATCGGGGAGCGGGACTCGAGCAGTACTTC. Full variable domain (missing parts from reference TRBV11-2 and TRBJ2-7): EAGVAQSPRYKIIEKRQSVAFWCNPISGHATLYWYQQILGQGPKLLIQFQNNGVVDDSQLPKDRFSAERLKGVDSTLKIQPAKLEDSAVYLCASSLQNRGAGLEQYFGPGTRLTVT.

The chain uses TRBV2 and TRBJ2-1, with 12 bases fitting TRBD2. Trimming removed 7 bases from V and 4 bases from J; junction bases left unmatched: 8. The CDR3 consists of 16 residues. Per the germline V gene, CDR1 is SNHLY and CDR2 is FYNNEI. For the CDR3, the DNA is TGTGCCAGCAAAGACTTAACTAGCGGGGGGTACAATGAGCAGTTCTTC. This codes for CASKDLTSGGYNEQFF.

The chain employs TRBV28 and TRBJ1-1; 7 bases are a match to TRBD1. V was clipped by 7 bases and J by 2 bases; unmatched bases: 4. Germline V gene sequence: CDR1 MDHEN, CDR2 SYDVKM. The CDR3 is 13 residues long. The DNA for the CDR3 is TGTGCCAGCATTGGGACAGACAACACTGAAGCTTTCTTT. Its protein product is CASIGTDNTEAFF. The full variable domain, with the rest looked up from reference TRBV28 and TRBJ1-1, is DVKVTQSSRYLVKRTGEKVFLECVQDMDHENMFWYRQDPGLGLRLIYFSYDVKMKEKGDIPEGYSVSREKKERFSLILESASTNQTSMYLCASIGTDNTEAFFGQGTRLTVV.

The J gene is TRBJ2-1, the V gene TRBV5-6; D unresolved. Germline V gene data show CDR1 as SGHDT and CDR2 as YYEEEE. The CDR3 has 16 amino acids. V lost 0 bases and J 0 bases, leaving 10 bases between the germline ends. The CDR3 protein is CASSLVLGSSYNEQFF. The CDR3 coding sequence is TGTGCCAGCAGCTTGGTTTTGGGCAGCTCCTACAATGAGCAGTTCTTC.

For this clone: The sample has other DNA sequences that encode this CDR3 too. The chain uses TRBV12-3 or TRBV12-4 and TRBJ1-1; D remains unclear. V lost 5 bases and J lost 5, with 6 bases in between. The CDR3 has 11 residues. The CDR3 reads CASSLRTEAFF. DNA of the CDR3: TGTGCCAGCAGTCTCCGGACTGAAGCTTTCTTT.

The chain joins TRBV19 to TRBJ1-1; the D gene is possibly TRBD1 (6 bases). The germline CDR1 and CDR2 sequences are LNHDA and SQIVND (reference sequence). V was shortened by 2 bases and J by 0 bases, with 16 bases between the two germline ends. The CDR3 extends over 17 amino acids. CDR3 bases: TGTGCCAGTAGTATATCGTGGGCAGGGGCCATGAACACTGAAGCTTTCTTT. It specifies CASSISWAGAMNTEAFF.

The chain couples TRBV10-3 to TRBJ2-4, with D possibly matching TRBD2 (6 bases). CDR1 ENHRY and CDR2 SYGVKD come from the germline V gene. Trimming took off 2 bases at V and 8 bases at J, with 16 bases between the two ends. The CDR3 covers 15 residues. The CDR3 bases are TGTGCCATCAGTGAGCCGCGGGCGGGGTCGTACATTCAGTACTTC. Translated: CAISEPRAGSYIQYF.

This clone was picked up one time. J is TRBJ1-4 and V is TRBV5-5; TRBD1 might be the D (5 bases). Trimming stripped 4 bases from V and 3 bases from J, with 13 bases between. The CDR3 spans 15 residues. Looked up from germline, CDR1 is SGHKS and CDR2 is YYEKEE (reference sequence). CDR3 bases: TGTGCCAGCAGCGAAAGGGGCAGGGCTAATGAAAAACTGTTTTTT. Encoded protein: CASSERGRANEKLFF.

The chain employs TRBV2 and TRBJ1-2; D is unresolved. CDR3 length: 12 amino acids. Germline V gene lookup returns CDR1 SNHLY and CDR2 FYNNEI. V lost 8 bases and J 8 bases, leaving 15 bases between the germline ends. This CDR3 reads CASVEEVGGYTF. CDR3 DNA sequence: TGTGCCAGCGTTGAGGAGGTGGGAGGCTACACCTTC.

The chain links TRBV5-4 to TRBJ2-5; no reliable D call. The germline CDR1 and CDR2 sequences are SGHNT and YYREEE (reference sequence). Trimming removed 2 bases from V and 3 bases from J, with 8 bases in between. The CDR3 covers 13 residues. This chain's CDR3 is CASSFIREETQYF. The CDR3 DNA sequence: TGTGCCAGCAGCTTTATCCGGGAAGAGACCCAGTACTTC.

CDR3 DNA sequence: TGTGCCAGCAGCACTCTCTACGAGCAGTACTTC. This translates into CASSTLYEQYF. The chain employs TRBV2 and TRBJ2-7; D call uncertain. The ends were cut back, 6 bases at V and 3 bases at J, with 6 bases in the middle. This CDR3 has 11 residues. Germline V gene sequence: CDR1 SNHLY, CDR2 FYNNEI.

This clone was seen a single time. J is TRBJ2-2 and V is TRBV7-2, with 7 positions matching TRBD1. In germline, CDR1 is SGHTA, CDR2 FQGNSA. V gave up 5 bases and J gave up 3 bases; unmatched junction bases: 6. The CDR3 sequence is 15 residues long. CDR3 region: CASSPRGGYTGELFF. In nucleotides, the CDR3 is TGTGCCAGCAGCCCCCGAGGGGGCTACACCGGGGAGCTGTTTTTT.

The V gene is TRBV12-3 or TRBV12-4, the J gene TRBJ1-1, with a weak D call TRBD1 (5 bases). The CDR3 has 13 residues. Trimming removed 6 bases from V and 0 bases from J, with 8 bases in between. Written as DNA, the CDR3 is TGTGCCAGCAGGAGACAGATGAACACTGAAGCTTTCTTT. Translated, it gives CASRRQMNTEAFF.

The rearrangement joins TRBV5-1 to TRBJ1-1; TRBD1 agrees at 8 bases. The CDR3 is 16 residues long. The junction had 9 bases not matched to a gene; V was cut back by 5 bases and J by 0 bases. Germline loops: CDR1 SGHRS, CDR2 YFSETQ. For the CDR3, the DNA is TGCGCCAGCAGGTCCGGACAGGGCCTCATGAACACTGAAGCTTTCTTT. Residues: CASRSGQGLMNTEAFF. Full variable domain (remainder filled in from reference TRBV5-1 and TRBJ1-1): KAGVTQTPRYLIKTRGQQVTLSCSPISGHRSVSWYQQTPGQGLQFLFEYFSETQRNKGNFPGRFSGRQFSNSRSEMNVSTLELGDSALYLCASRSGQGLMNTEAFFGQGTRLTVV.

The chain uses TRBV5-1 and TRBJ2-6; 8 bases line up with TRBD2. Trimming at V came to 0 bases and at J to 2 bases, leaving 13 bases not matched to a gene. The CDR3 totals 20 residues. Looked up from germline, CDR1 is SGHRS and CDR2 is YFSETQ. The CDR3 here is CASSLGTSSPQGPGANVLTF. The CDR3, as DNA: TGCGCCAGCAGCTTGGGGACTAGCAGCCCGCAAGGCCCTGGGGCCAACGTCCTGACTTTC.

This clone was seen only a few times. The J gene is TRBJ1-6, the V gene TRBV21-1; the table names TRBD1, a call not compared with the DNA. TRBV21-1 constitutes a pseudogene. The CDR3 runs to 19 residues. The CDR3 sequence is CASSSRTGGKSSYNSPLHF. DNA of the CDR3: TGTGCCAGCAGCAGCCGGACAGGGGGGAAGAGCTCCTATAATTCACCCCTCCACTTT.

The rearrangement uses TRBV28 and TRBJ1-2; possibly TRBD1 for D (6 bases). V dropped 9 bases and J dropped 3 bases, with 14 bases sitting between them. Germline lookup yields CDR1 MDHEN and CDR2 SYDVKM. This CDR3 has 13 residues. CDR3 region: CARHRVSDYGYTF. Here the CDR3 DNA reads TGTGCCAGGCACAGGGTATCCGACTATGGCTACACCTTC.

The table lists this clone with a count of one. The V and J genes are TRBV10-3 and TRBJ1-1, with D possibly matching TRBD1 (5 bases). Germline V CDR1 and CDR2: ENHRY, SYGVKD. Trimming took 0 bases from V and 3 from J, leaving 5 bases between them. The CDR3 is 13 amino acids. The CDR3 loop is CAISESTDTEAFF. CDR3 DNA: TGTGCCATCAGTGAGTCGACAGACACTGAAGCTTTCTTT.

V usage is TRBV11-2 and J usage is TRBJ1-2; TRBD1 aligns across 12 bases. CDR1 is SGHAT, CDR2 FQNNGV, per germline. The CDR3 is made up of 16 amino acids. V was pared by 5 bases and J by 4 bases, with 8 bases of the junction left unmatched. The CDR3 protein is CASSPTGTGGSYGYTF. In DNA, the CDR3 is TGTGCCAGCAGCCCTACGGGGACAGGGGGCAGCTATGGCTACACCTTC.

The V call is TRBV5-4, the J call TRBJ1-1; 11 bases are shared with TRBD1. The CDR3 loop spans 14 amino acids. Germline trimming cut 4 bases from V and 7 bases from J; bases unmatched to any gene: 6. Germline V CDR1 and CDR2: SGHNT, YYREEE (reference sequence). CDR3 sequence: CASSPPGQGGEAFF. DNA of the CDR3: TGTGCCAGCAGCCCCCCGGGACAGGGGGGTGAAGCTTTCTTT.

The chain combines TRBV6-5 with TRBJ2-7, with 9 positions matching TRBD1. The J segment lost 3 bases and the V segment lost 3 bases, leaving 6 bases of the junction unmatched. Germline CDR1 reads MNHEY; CDR2 reads SVGAGI. The CDR3 loop spans 15 amino acids. CDR3 sequence: CASSYTGTGFYEQYF. In nucleotides, the CDR3 is TGTGCCAGCAGTTATACCGGGACAGGGTTCTACGAGCAGTACTTC.

J is TRBJ1-5 and V is TRBV2; D is unresolved. Trimming cost V 0 bases and J 9 bases, with 9 bases left between them. The length of the CDR3 is 13 residues. Germline CDR1 SNHLY, CDR2 FYNNEI. CDR3 protein: CASSEAQGGPQHF. The CDR3 bases are TGTGCCAGCAGTGAAGCGCAAGGAGGGCCCCAGCATTTT.

DNA of the CDR3: TGTGCCAGCAGGGAGCCAGGGGGGATGATCACTGAAGCTTTCTTT. Protein: CASREPGGMITEAFF. The rearrangement uses TRBV6-6 and TRBJ1-1; TRBD1 agrees at 7 bases. The CDR3 is 15 amino acids. V shed 6 bases, J shed 4 bases, and the junction held 11 bases outside the gene matches. Looked up from germline, CDR1 is MNHNY and CDR2 is SVGAGI (reference sequence).

The chain couples TRBV5-5 to TRBJ1-5, with 7 bases aligning to TRBD1. Trimming took 4 bases from V and 2 from J; bases not matched to a gene: 6. Germline V lookup: CDR1 SGHKS, CDR2 YYEKEE (reference sequence). The length of the CDR3 is 15 residues. Here the CDR3 reads CASSPQGGGNQPQHF. The CDR3 DNA sequence: TGTGCCAGCAGCCCCCAGGGGGGAGGCAATCAGCCCCAGCATTTT.

The V gene is TRBV3-1 (or the pseudogene TRBV3-2), the J gene TRBJ2-5, with 9 bases matching TRBD2. There are 17 residues in the CDR3. V lost 3 bases to trimming and J lost 1 base; unmatched junction nucleotides: 9. The germline V gene has CDR1 LGHDT and CDR2 YNNKEL (reference sequence). As DNA, the CDR3 is TGTGCCAGCAGCCATAACGTAGCGGGGGTCGTCCAAGAGACCCAGTACTTC. Its protein is CASSHNVAGVVQETQYF.

There are a few counts of this clone. The gene calls are TRBV11-3 and TRBJ2-7; TRBD2 is a possible D gene (6 bases). CDR1 and CDR2 from the germline V gene are SGHNT and YENEEA. V lost 1 base and J 0 bases, leaving 10 bases between the germline ends. The CDR3 sequence is 15 residues long. In DNA form, the CDR3 reads TGTGCCAGCAGCTTAGGTGGGGGGAACTCCTACGAGCAGTACTTC. Translated: CASSLGGGNSYEQYF.

This clone was seen once. This chain joins TRBV11-2 and TRBJ1-2; maybe TRBD1 (6 bases). Trimming took 6 bases from V and 4 from J, leaving 15 bases between them. Germline lookup yields CDR1 SGHAT and CDR2 FQNNGV. This CDR3 is built from 14 residues. CDR3 region: CASRTDRTSYGYTF. The CDR3 nucleotides are TGTGCCAGCAGGACGGACAGAACCTCCTATGGCTACACCTTC.

The gene calls are TRBV6-5 and TRBJ1-4; D unclear. The CDR3 extends over 14 amino acids. The V end was cut by 6 bases, the J end by 0 bases, with 8 bases between. The germline V gene encodes CDR1 MNHEY and CDR2 SVGAGI. This CDR3 reads CASRSLATNEKLFF. CDR3 DNA sequence: TGTGCCAGCAGGAGCCTTGCAACTAATGAAAAACTGTTTTTT.

The J gene is TRBJ2-2, the V gene TRBV11-3; 7 nucleotides line up with TRBD2. After removal of 5 bases from V and 3 bases from J, the junction contained 3 bases not matched to a gene. Germline V gene data show CDR1 as SGHNT and CDR2 as YENEEA. The CDR3 contains 14 residues. The CDR3 is CASSRRGDTGELFF. CDR3 coding DNA: TGTGCCAGCAGCCGCCGGGGGGACACCGGGGAGCTGTTTTTT.